The rows below give T cell receptor beta chains drawn from one sample of a study of shared clonotypes between healthy human individuals. Clones were sequenced by immunoSEQ multiplex PCR, and TCRdb holds only the in-frame ones, with some missing. The data hold more than 2 million clones, with approximately 95% observed a single time. The sample comprised naive CD4+ T cells sorted from blood. Source of these receptors: a man aged 18 to 30 in good health. The conserved cysteine and the conserved F or W are not part of the CDR3 here. Fields, in order: J gene, V gene, CDR3 protein.

J gene: TRBJ2-1; V gene: TRBV7-3; CDR3 protein: ASSSGLADEQF
J gene: TRBJ2-1; V gene: TRBV14; CDR3 protein: ASSQERGQF
J gene: TRBJ2-2; V gene: TRBV7-2; CDR3 protein: ASSLAFGTGELF
J gene: TRBJ2-3; V gene: TRBV5-1; CDR3 protein: ASSLGDYPTDTQY
J gene: TRBJ2-1; V gene: TRBV6-6; CDR3 protein: ASSARDRGPNEQF
J gene: TRBJ1-4; V gene: TRBV30; CDR3 protein: AWSVLTSNEKLF
J gene: TRBJ1-6; V gene: TRBV5-5; CDR3 protein: ASSLEGPYNSPLH
J gene: TRBJ2-3; V gene: TRBV6-5; CDR3 protein: ASGRGHADTQY
J gene: TRBJ2-1; V gene: TRBV2; CDR3 protein: ASSKLGISYNEQF
J gene: TRBJ2-7; V gene: TRBV4-3; CDR3 protein: ASSQGSTSGSYEQY
J gene: TRBJ1-1; V gene: TRBV29-1; CDR3 protein: SVEGSRVDTEAF
J gene: TRBJ2-7; V gene: TRBV2; CDR3 protein: ASKGVGYEQY
J gene: TRBJ2-2; V gene: TRBV6-5; CDR3 protein: ASSTGTVNTGELF
J gene: TRBJ2-2; V gene: TRBV30; CDR3 protein: AWRNRGTLTGELF
J gene: TRBJ2-3; V gene: TRBV5-1; CDR3 protein: ASSLEKGTDTQY
J gene: TRBJ1-1; V gene: TRBV18; CDR3 protein: ASSRGQGPGMNTEAF
J gene: TRBJ1-5; V gene: TRBV25-1; CDR3 protein: ASSEWEFNQPQH